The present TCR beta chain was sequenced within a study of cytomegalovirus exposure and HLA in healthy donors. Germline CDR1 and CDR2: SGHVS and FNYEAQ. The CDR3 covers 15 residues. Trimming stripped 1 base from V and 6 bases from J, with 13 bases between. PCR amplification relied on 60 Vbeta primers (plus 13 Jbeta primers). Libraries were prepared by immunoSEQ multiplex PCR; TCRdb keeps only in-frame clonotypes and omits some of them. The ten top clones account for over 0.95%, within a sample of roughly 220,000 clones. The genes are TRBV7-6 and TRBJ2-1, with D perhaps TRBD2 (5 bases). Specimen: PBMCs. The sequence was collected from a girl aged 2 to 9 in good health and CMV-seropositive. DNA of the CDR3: TGTGCCAGCAGCTTAGTCGGCTCTAGCAGCAATGAGCAGTTCTTC. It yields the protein CASSLVGSSSNEQFF.